A single sample gave rise to the 5 T cell receptor beta chains below, sequenced in a study of T cells in women clearing cervical HPV infection. Profiled with immunoSEQ multiplex PCR; TCRdb holds only in-frame clones, not every one. The sample totals approximately 16,000 clones; its top ten clones hold about 10%. The sequenced sample was blood buffy coat. The receptors originated from a woman aged 18 to 75 with a cervical HPV16 infection that either progressed to CIN3+ or cleared (not recorded which).

Regarding this clone: From the germline J gene comes the end of the CDR3, since the read stops 3 residues before it. The chain joins TRBV18 to TRBJ1-2; no reliable D call. CDR1 and CDR2 from the germline V gene are KGHSH and LQKENI. The CDR3 is 11 amino acids. CDR3 sequence: CASSDNYDYTF. The part of the CDR3 DNA that was read is TGTGCCAGCTCCGATAACTACGAC.

Points on this clone: From the germline J gene comes the end of the CDR3, since the read stops 3 residues before it. V and J are TRBV4-2 and TRBJ2-1; D is ambiguous. Germline assignment: CDR1 LGHNA and CDR2 YNFKEQ. The CDR3 is 15 amino acids. Trimming removed 2 bases at V and 2 bases at J, with 10 bases between. This CDR3 is CASSQQGGTYNEQFF. The covered CDR3 bases are TGTGCCAGCAGCCAACAAGGTGGTACCTACAATGAG.

To note about this clone: From the germline J gene comes the end of the CDR3, since the read stops 3 residues before it. The gene calls are TRBV5-6 and TRBJ1-3; 7 bases line up with TRBD1. CDR1 and CDR2 (germline): SGHDT, YYEEEE. With V trimmed by 0 bases and J by 4 bases, 1 base remained unmatched. The CDR3 runs to 14 residues. The CDR3 is CASSLGQGGNTIYF. The sequenced CDR3 bases are TGTGCCAGCAGCTTGGGACAGGGAGGAAACACC.

In the case of this clone: The read stops 3 residues short of the end of the CDR3; the missing end is completed from the germline J gene. Other DNA sequences in the sample encode the same CDR3. The chain is built from TRBV6-4 and TRBJ1-1, with D possibly TRBD1 on 6 matching bases. V lost 5 bases and J 1 base, leaving 8 bases between the germline ends. Germline CDR1 MRHNA, CDR2 SNTAGT. The CDR3 length is 13 residues. The CDR3 sequence: CASSLQGNTEAFF. The CDR3 bases that were read are TGTGCCAGCAGTCTACAGGGGAACACTGAA.

Comment on this clone: Sequencing ends 3 residues short of the CDR3 end; the germline J gene provides the rest. The genes are TRBV2 and TRBJ2-5; D is perhaps TRBD1 (6 bases). The CDR3 covers 16 residues. Trimming pared 2 bases from V and 1 base from J, leaving 14 bases between. Germline loops: CDR1 SNHLY, CDR2 FYNNEI. CDR3: CASSESGLGGQETQYF. The CDR3 bases that were read are TGTGCCAGCAGTGAATCCGGGCTAGGGGGCCAAGAGACC. Full variable domain (rest looked up from reference TRBV2 and TRBJ2-5): EPEVTQTPSHQVTQMGQEVILRCVPISNHLYFYWYRQILGQKVEFLVSFYNNEISEKSEIFDDQFSVERPDGSNFTLKIRSTKLEDSAMYFCASSESGLGGQETQYFGPGTRLLVL.